This T cell receptor (beta chain) derives from a study of blood T cell repertoires in COVID-19 (dated by TCRdb to 2018 to 2021). About the investigation overall: Samples covering the acute and convalescent phases of COVID-19 were provided by collaborators in the United States, Italy and Spain. The repertoires were made available in a free public database intended to serve as a resource for research on the immune response to SARS-CoV-2. Samples came from the ongoing ImmuneRACE study (first 160 participants) plus 1,254 subjects from 6 global collaborators. The material from the prospective study consisted of cDNA or gDNA derived from T cells, B-cell-depleted T cells, or PBMCs. A de-identified subject ID, COVID-19 status, age in years and sex were almost always included in the sample metadata. Deeply sampled blood TCRbeta repertoires from subjects exposed to, actively infected with, or recovered from COVID-19 were included in the dataset. Where HLA class I and class II types were available, the types were taken from metadata supplied by the sample provider, not from assay-based typing.

Whole blood was collected in K2EDTA tubes by collaborating institutions according to the institutions' own protocols. For TCRbeta analysis, collaborators shipped samples in one of three forms: frozen whole blood, isolated PBMCs, or DNA extracted from either of those sample types. V is reduced by 4 bases and J by 7 bases, leaving a spacing of 21 bases between them. CDR1 and CDR2 are read off the germline V gene as SGHRS and YFSETQ. Taken from cysteine to phenylalanine, the CDR3 has 15 residues. Only the CDR3 region is kept as DNA, spanning 45 bases read in frame from base 1. TCRbeta CDR3 regions were amplified from genomic DNA using the immunoSEQ Assay, a bias-controlled multiplex PCR. As for the authors' bioinformatics: Nucleated cell counts per sample were estimated from amplification of reference gene primers within the assay. To quantify the absolute abundance of each unique TCRbeta CDR3 rearrangement, sequence reads were collapsed and filtered. For each sample, productive Simpson clonality was calculated as the square root of Simpson's diversity index over productive rearrangements. In TCRdb, the immuneACCESS table is reduced to in-frame sequences with V and J assigned. These tables do not hold every clone; where another copy was compared, an unresolved V gene accounts for under half, and the others remain unexplained. V and J calls and clone size are as listed in that table; D and trimming were resolved from the DNA. The sample table holds fewer than 250,000 clones, of which roughly 80% were seen once. The ten top clones hold 5% to 8% of the sample.

As for this clone: Its cognate antigen has yet to be identified. It has no much larger one-base neighbor in the sample; base qualities were not kept.

Overall results and qualifications from the work: The amount of clinical and demographic metadata varied by source and participant and was provided uncurated.

The sample comprised peripheral blood. The chain is assembled from TRBV5-1 and TRBJ2-7; the D gene is perhaps TRBD1, from 5 matching bases. This receptor was taken from a woman aged 55-70 years with active or convalescent COVID-19. The CDR3 sequence is CASSVTVTAPQEQYF. The DNA sequence follows: TGCGCCAGCAGCGTCACGGTGACAGCACCTCAAGAGCAGTACTTC.